This T cell receptor beta chain was obtained from a study of CXCR3-negative and CXCR3-positive naive CD8 T cells. The study, taken as a whole, reports: Hydrophobicity of TRB CDR3s was greater in CXCR3-positive naive cells than in CXCR3-negative naive cells. Within a donor, both naive subsets shared TRBV-TRBJ usage, unlike memory cells.

On this clonotype: Its target is unknown.

Researchers prepared the TRB cDNA libraries using 5' RACE with UMI labels. TCRdb reprocessed the 5' RACE reads and keeps a single row for each CDR3 protein, giving no DNA. This table holds 49,000 or so distinct CDR3 sequences. Germline-derived CDR1 and CDR2 are SEHNR and FQNEAQ (reference sequence). The CDR3 has 16 amino acids. The receptor was isolated from a human donor in good health. Some clones in this sample may be carry-over from other donors' samples. V is TRBV7-9 and J is TRBJ1-6; TCRdb designates TRBD1, a call that cannot be tested without DNA. Sequencing used naive CXCR3+ CD8+ T cells from blood. As to subset: CD45RO-CCR7+CD27+CD95- naive CD8+ T cells expressing CXCR3 (TNR3+). CDR3 in amino acids: CASSSQLDSYNSPLHF.